A selection of T cell receptor beta chains follows, all from one sample in a study of shared clonotypes between healthy human individuals. The repertoire was sequenced with immunoSEQ multiplex PCR; TCRdb's copy has only in-frame clones and lacks some. The sample has a few million clones; 90% to 95% are singletons. Sample: naive CD4+ T cells sorted from blood. The receptors were gathered from a man between 18 and 29 years old in good health. Each CDR3 is given with its conserved first and last residue. The D gene is left open where the match is weak. Clone size is given for some rows only: seen once, a few or many times, or a class if the clone is expanded.

j_call d_call v_call clone_size cdr3_aa cdr3_nt
TRBJ2-1 - TRBV11-2 - CASSLTSEQFF TGTGCCAGCAGCCTAACCTCTGAGCAGTTCTTC
TRBJ1-2 - TRBV6-1 - CASSSLTGSYGYTF TGTGCCAGCAGTAGCTTGACAGGTAGCTATGGCTACACCTTC
TRBJ2-5 - TRBV7-9 - CASSLPRQNRQETQYF TGTGCCAGCAGCTTACCCCGACAGAATAGACAAGAGACCCAGTACTTC
TRBJ1-1 - TRBV11-2 - CASSLGQGRTEAFF TGTGCCAGCAGCTTAGGCCAGGGAAGGACTGAAGCTTTCTTT
TRBJ2-2 - TRBV5-6 - CASSLDSGRVGELFF TGTGCCAGCAGCTTGGATTCGGGCAGGGTCGGGGAGCTGTTTTTT
TRBJ2-5 - TRBV6-5 - CASSRKETQYF TGTGCCAGCAGTAGAAAAGAGACCCAGTACTTC
TRBJ1-1 - TRBV6-5 - CASSPRQQMNTEAFF TGTGCCAGCAGTCCCAGACAACAGATGAACACTGAAGCTTTCTTT
TRBJ1-3 TRBD1 TRBV7-6 - CASSSGQDRNADGNTIYF TGTGCCAGCAGCTCGGGCCAGGACAGGAATGCTGATGGAAACACCATATATTTT
TRBJ2-3 - TRBV5-1 - CASSFSTGGPTDTQYF TGCGCCAGCAGTTTCAGTACAGGTGGCCCCACAGATACGCAGTATTTT
TRBJ2-7 - TRBV1 - CTSSEGGDRANEQYF TGCACCAGCAGCGAAGGGGGCGACAGGGCTAACGAGCAGTACTTC
TRBJ1-1 TRBD1 TRBV13 - CASSTRTGGDKTFF TGTGCCAGCAGCACCCGGACAGGGGGAGACAAGACTTTCTTT
TRBJ2-5 TRBD1 TRBV2 - CASSGPGQETQETQYF TGTGCCAGCAGTGGCCCCGGACAGGAAACCCAAGAGACCCAGTACTTC
TRBJ2-7 TRBD1 TRBV2 - CASSDGTGTYEQYF TGTGCCAGCAGTGACGGGACAGGTACCTACGAGCAGTACTTC
TRBJ2-3 TRBD2 TRBV4-1 - CASSQGRLAGPDTQYF TGCGCCAGCAGCCAAGGACGACTAGCGGGGCCCGATACGCAGTATTTT
TRBJ2-3 - TRBV7-2 - CASSESTDTQYF TGTGCCAGCAGCGAGAGCACAGATACGCAGTATTTT
TRBJ2-1 - TRBV4-1 - CASSLISLVGRDEQFF TGCGCCAGCAGCCTCATCTCGCTAGTAGGAAGGGATGAGCAGTTCTTC
TRBJ2-5 TRBD1 TRBV11-2 - CASSLISTGQETQYF TGTGCCAGCAGCTTAATCTCGACAGGGCAGGAGACCCAGTACTTC
TRBJ2-2 - TRBV11-2 - CASSETGQGIGELFF TGTGCCAGCAGCGAAACGGGCCAGGGAATCGGGGAGCTGTTTTTT
TRBJ2-3 TRBD2 TRBV7-9 - CASSPKGLVGDTQYF TGTGCCAGCAGCCCCAAGGGACTAGTGGGAGATACGCAGTATTTT
TRBJ2-7 TRBD2 TRBV18 - CASSPGLVSYEQYF TGTGCCAGCTCACCCGGACTAGTCTCCTACGAGCAGTACTTC
TRBJ2-1 - TRBV5-1 few CASSLVGAREQFF TGCGCCAGCAGCTTGGTGGGGGCTCGGGAGCAGTTCTTC
TRBJ1-5 - TRBV2 - CASSEIVGRQHF TGTGCCAGCAGTGAAATCGTTGGCCGGCAGCATTTT
TRBJ1-5 - TRBV10-3 - CAISDGRNQPQHF TGTGCCATCAGTGACGGACGCAATCAGCCCCAGCATTTT
TRBJ2-2 TRBD2 TRBV6-1 - CASSVGLGGTGELFF TGTGCCAGCAGTGTGGGACTAGGGGGCACCGGGGAGCTGTTTTTT
TRBJ1-4 - TRBV27 - CASSLQGSMEKLFF TGTGCCAGCAGTTTACAGGGATCGATGGAAAAACTGTTTTTT
TRBJ1-1 TRBD1 TRBV18 once CASSRDRGRDTEAFF TGTGCCAGCTCCCGGGATAGGGGGCGGGACACTGAAGCTTTCTTT
TRBJ2-1 - TRBV11-3 - CASSLGGISYNEQFF TGTGCCAGCAGCTTAGGCGGGATCTCCTACAATGAGCAGTTCTTC
TRBJ1-5 TRBD1 TRBV19 - CASFDRGGKNQPQHF TGTGCCAGCTTCGACAGGGGAGGTAAGAATCAGCCCCAGCATTTT
TRBJ1-1 TRBD1 TRBV19 few CVVGTARGGNTEAFF TGTGTGGTGGGGACAGCGAGAGGCGGGAACACTGAAGCTTTCTTT
TRBJ1-1 - TRBV18 - CASSLKENTEAFF TGTGCCAGCTCACTCAAGGAAAACACTGAAGCTTTCTTT
TRBJ1-3 TRBD1 TRBV4-1 - CASSQAGGDGNTIYF TGCGCCAGCAGCCAGGCAGGGGGCGATGGAAACACCATATATTTT